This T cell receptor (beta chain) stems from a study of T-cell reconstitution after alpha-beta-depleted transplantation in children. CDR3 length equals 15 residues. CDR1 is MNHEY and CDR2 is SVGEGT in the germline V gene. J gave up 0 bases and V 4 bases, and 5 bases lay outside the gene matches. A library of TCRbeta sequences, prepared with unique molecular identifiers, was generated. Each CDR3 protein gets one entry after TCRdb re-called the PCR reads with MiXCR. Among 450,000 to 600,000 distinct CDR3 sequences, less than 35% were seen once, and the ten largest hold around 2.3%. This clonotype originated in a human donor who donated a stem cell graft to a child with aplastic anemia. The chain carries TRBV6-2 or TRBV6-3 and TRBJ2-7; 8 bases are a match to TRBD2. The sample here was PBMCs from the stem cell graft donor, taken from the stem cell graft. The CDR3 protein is CASSSLSGSSYEQYV. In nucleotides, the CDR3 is TGTGCCAGCAGTTCCCTGAGCGGGAGCTCCTACGAGCAGTACGTC.